Listed here is a single T cell receptor (beta chain). The source of the sample is a study of blood T cell repertoires in COVID-19. Study context: Donors in the United States, Italy and Spain gave samples during acute or convalescent COVID-19.

Original analysis: Reference gene primers were amplified, and this amplification served to estimate nucleated cell counts. Generated by immunoSEQ multiplex PCR, the TCRdb table keeps only in-frame clones and is missing some. That table is the source of V, J and clone size, and D and trimming were worked out from the DNA. The sample holds under 300,000 clones, roughly 88% seen once. V was shortened by 0 bases and J by 10 bases, with 26 bases between the two germline ends. Per germline, CDR1 SGDLS and CDR2 YYNGEE. The CDR3 runs to 17 residues. The receptor comes from a man aged 25 to 40 who had recovered from COVID-19. The specimen sequenced was peripheral blood. The genes are TRBV9 and TRBJ2-7; perhaps TRBD1 as D (6 bases). The CDR3 nucleotides read TGTGCCAGCAGCGTAGGACCCCCATCTTACAGGGCAGCACCCCAGTACTTC. Its protein is CASSVGPPSYRAAPQYF.